This T cell receptor (beta chain) was observed in a study of OX40 agonist ivuxolimab in advanced cancers. Study context: Ivuxolimab, an agonist antibody against OX40 (CD134), was given to patients.

This table comes from immunoSEQ multiplex PCR, and its TCRdb copy is limited to in-frame clones, with some not included. The sample holds 46,000 or so clones, 75% to 80% seen once. This clone was detected once. Blood draws occurred at baseline, cycle 4 day 1, and cycle 7 day 1. This CDR3 comprises 15 residues. Germline V gives CDR1 SGHRS, CDR2 YFSETQ. V shed 0 bases and J 0 bases; nucleotides not matched to a gene: 3. The sequence was obtained from an adult with an advanced solid tumor such as melanoma, head and neck, liver or kidney cancer. The sample consisted of CD4+ or CD8+ T cells sorted from blood, taken in a trial of the OX40 agonist ivuxolimab. The V call is TRBV5-1, the J call TRBJ2-7, with 7 nucleotides matching TRBD1. The CDR3 DNA reads TGCGCCAGCAGCTTGGGACAGGGTTACTCCTACGAGCAGTACTTC. This encodes CASSLGQGYSYEQYF.